Listed below are T cell receptor beta chains from one sample, sequenced in a study of T cells expressing NK-cell markers. Using the 5' RACE reads, TCRdb records one entry per CDR3 protein without DNA. This table lists tens of thousands of distinct CDR3 sequences. The sample comprised blood T cells: a sorted CD56 or NKG2C T cell subset, CD4+ or CD8+ T cells, or bulk PBMC T cells (not recorded which). Receptor source: a woman aged 18-69 years in good health. CDR3s include the opening cysteine and the closing phenylalanine or tryptophan. Each record gives: J gene, V gene, clone size, CDR3 protein. Only part of the rows carry a size: once, few, many, or a class if the clone is expanded.

J gene: TRBJ2-7; V gene: TRBV29-1; clone size: .; CDR3 protein: CSVSGGEVEQYF
J gene: TRBJ2-5; V gene: TRBV3-1; clone size: .; CDR3 protein: CASSQVGTSGRGRETQYF
J gene: TRBJ1-1; V gene: TRBV20-1; clone size: .; CDR3 protein: CSAIVNTEAFF
J gene: TRBJ2-3; V gene: TRBV7-3; clone size: .; CDR3 protein: CASSLGILAGSLTDTQYF
J gene: TRBJ2-3; V gene: TRBV6-5; clone size: .; CDR3 protein: CASSYVGKTDTQYF
J gene: TRBJ2-4; V gene: TRBV7-2; clone size: .; CDR3 protein: CASSLGTSKNIQYF
J gene: TRBJ2-2; V gene: TRBV6-1; clone size: .; CDR3 protein: CASSPGGGSGELFF
J gene: TRBJ2-1; V gene: TRBV6-4; clone size: medium-sized; CDR3 protein: CASSDEAGGNNEQFF
J gene: TRBJ2-2; V gene: TRBV4-1; clone size: .; CDR3 protein: CASSLLGQGNTGELFF
J gene: TRBJ1-1; V gene: TRBV7-9; clone size: .; CDR3 protein: CASRPSPDGSTEAFF
J gene: TRBJ2-2; V gene: TRBV20-1; clone size: .; CDR3 protein: CSAISGSGTGELFF
J gene: TRBJ2-6; V gene: TRBV3-1; clone size: .; CDR3 protein: CASRPTGDPLSGANVLTF
J gene: TRBJ2-7; V gene: TRBV5-1; clone size: large; CDR3 protein: CASSSGPDEQYF
J gene: TRBJ2-1; V gene: TRBV10-3; clone size: .; CDR3 protein: CAIILTSSYNEQFF
J gene: TRBJ2-3; V gene: TRBV29-1; clone size: .; CDR3 protein: CSVEDFRVNTDTQYF
J gene: TRBJ1-1; V gene: TRBV27; clone size: .; CDR3 protein: CASSSTGGEGTEAFF
J gene: TRBJ2-7; V gene: TRBV28; clone size: .; CDR3 protein: CASNTGTGLGGQYF
J gene: TRBJ1-1; V gene: TRBV7-9; clone size: .; CDR3 protein: CASSSHADNLNTEAFF
J gene: TRBJ2-1; V gene: TRBV7-9; clone size: .; CDR3 protein: CASSPSHDRDKFF
J gene: TRBJ1-2; V gene: TRBV21-1; clone size: .; CDR3 protein: CASSNEDGARYGYTF
J gene: TRBJ1-1; V gene: TRBV15; clone size: .; CDR3 protein: CATSSPRGLDTEAFF
J gene: TRBJ1-1; V gene: TRBV4-1; clone size: .; CDR3 protein: CASSQDPGANEAFF
J gene: TRBJ1-1; V gene: TRBV11-2; clone size: .; CDR3 protein: CASSGGQPNTEAFF
J gene: TRBJ2-7; V gene: TRBV7-2; clone size: .; CDR3 protein: CASSLAGRRTYEQYF
J gene: TRBJ1-2; V gene: TRBV6-1; clone size: .; CDR3 protein: CASSEALSTAGHYGYTF
J gene: TRBJ2-1; V gene: TRBV11-1; clone size: .; CDR3 protein: CASSRTPIRGPEDNEQFF
J gene: TRBJ2-6; V gene: TRBV27; clone size: .; CDR3 protein: CASSLSGFSGANVLTF
J gene: TRBJ2-2; V gene: TRBV10-3; clone size: .; CDR3 protein: CASLQGDVSTGELFF
J gene: TRBJ2-1; V gene: TRBV27; clone size: .; CDR3 protein: CASSLLDEQFF
J gene: TRBJ1-6; V gene: TRBV4-1; clone size: .; CDR3 protein: CATSGTGDNSPLHF
J gene: TRBJ2-1; V gene: TRBV29-1; clone size: .; CDR3 protein: CSVESRGEVGEQFF
J gene: TRBJ2-7; V gene: TRBV7-8; clone size: .; CDR3 protein: CASSLRQLASYEQYF
J gene: TRBJ1-2; V gene: TRBV12-3/TRBV12-4; clone size: .; CDR3 protein: CASSAGGWGYTF
J gene: TRBJ2-1; V gene: TRBV19; clone size: .; CDR3 protein: CASSTAGTGRVEQFF
J gene: TRBJ2-7; V gene: TRBV28; clone size: .; CDR3 protein: CASSYQLPAYEQYF
J gene: TRBJ1-1; V gene: TRBV27; clone size: .; CDR3 protein: CASSMDRGGTEAFF
J gene: TRBJ2-1; V gene: TRBV7-9; clone size: .; CDR3 protein: CASSFTGGANEQFF
J gene: TRBJ1-5; V gene: TRBV12-3/TRBV12-4; clone size: .; CDR3 protein: CASSLGQRNQPQHF
J gene: TRBJ2-7; V gene: TRBV7-8; clone size: .; CDR3 protein: CASSVAGGSSYEQYF
J gene: TRBJ1-2; V gene: TRBV27; clone size: .; CDR3 protein: CASSFPGGAGYTF
J gene: TRBJ2-7; V gene: TRBV5-5; clone size: .; CDR3 protein: CASSPWSAGSYEQYF
J gene: TRBJ1-2; V gene: TRBV20-1; clone size: .; CDR3 protein: CSAFDSNYGYTF
J gene: TRBJ2-7; V gene: TRBV7-8; clone size: .; CDR3 protein: CASSLGTGTGYEQYF
J gene: TRBJ2-5; V gene: TRBV5-1; clone size: .; CDR3 protein: CASSLAKGMETQYF
J gene: TRBJ2-5; V gene: TRBV27; clone size: .; CDR3 protein: CASSRGETQYF
J gene: TRBJ2-7; V gene: TRBV5-1; clone size: .; CDR3 protein: CASSSEGGPNLYEQYF
J gene: TRBJ2-5; V gene: TRBV7-7; clone size: .; CDR3 protein: CASSLVGTPGETQYF